This TCR beta chain was recovered during a study of blood T cell repertoires in COVID-19. Profiling relied on immunoSEQ multiplex PCR, and the TCRdb table lists in-frame clones only, not all of them. Of fewer than 120,000 clones detected, around 76% appear once; the ten largest clones hold around 4%. The J segment lost 5 bases and the V segment lost 8 bases, leaving 10 bases of the junction unmatched. This CDR3 is built from 13 residues. The germline V gene encodes CDR1 SQVTM and CDR2 ANQGSEA. This sequence was found in an elderly woman with acute or convalescent COVID-19. The chain has TRBV29-1 and TRBJ2-5, with 8 positions matching TRBD1. Specimen: peripheral blood. This chain's CDR3 is CSFGQGRGETQYF. The DNA of the CDR3 is TGCAGCTTTGGACAGGGAAGAGGGGAGACCCAGTACTTC. The whole variable domain, filled in from reference TRBV29-1 and TRBJ2-5, reads SAVISQKPSRDICQRGTSLTIQCQVDSQVTMMFWYRQQPGQSLTLIATANQGSEATYESGFVIDKFPISRPNLTFSTLTVSNMSPEDSSIYLCSFGQGRGETQYFGPGTRLLVL.